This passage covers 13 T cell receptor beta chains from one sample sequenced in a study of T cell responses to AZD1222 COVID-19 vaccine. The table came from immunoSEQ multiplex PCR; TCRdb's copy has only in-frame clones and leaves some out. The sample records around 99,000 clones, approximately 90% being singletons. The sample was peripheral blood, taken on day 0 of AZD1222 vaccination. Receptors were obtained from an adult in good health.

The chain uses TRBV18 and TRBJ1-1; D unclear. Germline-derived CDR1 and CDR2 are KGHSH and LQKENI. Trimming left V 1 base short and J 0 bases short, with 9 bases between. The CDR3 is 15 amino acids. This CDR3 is CASSPQGSMNTEAFF. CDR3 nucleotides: TGTGCCAGCTCACCACAGGGCTCCATGAACACTGAAGCTTTCTTT.

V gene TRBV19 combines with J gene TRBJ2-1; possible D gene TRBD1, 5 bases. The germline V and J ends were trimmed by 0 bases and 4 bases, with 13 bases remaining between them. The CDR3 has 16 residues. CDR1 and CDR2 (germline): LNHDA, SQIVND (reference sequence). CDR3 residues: CASSIEGLLAYNEQFF. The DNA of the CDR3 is TGTGCCAGTAGTATAGAGGGGCTCCTGGCTTACAATGAGCAGTTCTTC.

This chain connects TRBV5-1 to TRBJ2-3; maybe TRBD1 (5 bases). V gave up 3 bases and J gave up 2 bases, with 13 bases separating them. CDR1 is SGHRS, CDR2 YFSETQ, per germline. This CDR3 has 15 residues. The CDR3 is CASSSLGAFTDTQYF. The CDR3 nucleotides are TGCGCCAGCAGCTCCCTAGGGGCCTTCACAGATACGCAGTATTTT.

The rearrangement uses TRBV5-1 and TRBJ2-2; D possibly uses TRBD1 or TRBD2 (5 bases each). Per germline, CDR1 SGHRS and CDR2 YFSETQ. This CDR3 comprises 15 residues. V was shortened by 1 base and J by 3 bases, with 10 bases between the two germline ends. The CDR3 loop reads CASSLLRGDTGELFF. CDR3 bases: TGCGCCAGCAGCTTGTTGAGGGGAGACACCGGGGAGCTGTTTTTT.

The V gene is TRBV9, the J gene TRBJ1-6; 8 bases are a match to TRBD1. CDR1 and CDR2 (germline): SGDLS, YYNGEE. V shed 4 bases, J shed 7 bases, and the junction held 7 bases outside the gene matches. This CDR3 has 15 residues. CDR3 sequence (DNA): TGTGCCAGCAGCCTTGGGACAGGTCAAAATTCACCCCTCCACTTT. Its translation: CASSLGTGQNSPLHF.

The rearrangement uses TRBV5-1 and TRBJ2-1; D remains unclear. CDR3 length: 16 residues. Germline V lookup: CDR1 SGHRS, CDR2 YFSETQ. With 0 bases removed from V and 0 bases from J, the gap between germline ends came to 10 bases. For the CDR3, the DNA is TGCGCCAGCAGCTTGGGAGGCGCCCGCTCCTACAATGAGCAGTTCTTC. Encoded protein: CASSLGGARSYNEQFF.

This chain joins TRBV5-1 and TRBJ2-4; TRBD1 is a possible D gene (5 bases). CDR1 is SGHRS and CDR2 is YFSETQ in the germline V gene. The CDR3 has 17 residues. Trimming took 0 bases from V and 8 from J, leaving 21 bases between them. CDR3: CASSLGQGGRGRDIQYF. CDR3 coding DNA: TGCGCCAGCAGCTTGGGGCAGGGTGGGCGAGGTCGAGACATTCAGTACTTC.

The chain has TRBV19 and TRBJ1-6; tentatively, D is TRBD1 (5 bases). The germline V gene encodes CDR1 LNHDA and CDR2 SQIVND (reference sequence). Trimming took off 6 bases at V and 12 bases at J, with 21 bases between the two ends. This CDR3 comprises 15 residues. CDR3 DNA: TGTGCCAGTAGCCCTGGGGGGAACCAACTGGGACCCCTCCACTTT. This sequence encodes CASSPGGNQLGPLHF. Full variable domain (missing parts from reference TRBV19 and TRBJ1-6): DGGITQSPKYLFRKEGQNVTLSCEQNLNHDAMYWYRQDPGQGLRLIYYSQIVNDFQKGDIAEGYSVSREKKESFPLTVTSAQKNPTAFYLCASSPGGNQLGPLHFGNGTRLTVT.

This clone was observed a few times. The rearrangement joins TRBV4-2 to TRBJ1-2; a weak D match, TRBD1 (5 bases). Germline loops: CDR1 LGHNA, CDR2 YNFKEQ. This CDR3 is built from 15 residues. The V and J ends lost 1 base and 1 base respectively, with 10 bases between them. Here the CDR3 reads CASSQVLGDNYGYTF. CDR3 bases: TGTGCCAGCAGCCAAGTCCTGGGGGATAACTATGGCTACACCTTC.

The CDR3 sequence: CASSIRRPNTGELFF. In DNA form, the CDR3 reads TGTGCCAGTAGTATTCGGCGTCCGAACACCGGGGAGCTGTTTTTT. The J gene is TRBJ2-2, the V gene TRBV19; no clear D gene. CDR3 size: 15 residues. The V gene's germline CDR1 is LNHDA and CDR2 SQIVND (reference sequence). The germline V and J ends were trimmed by 3 bases and 0 bases, with 8 bases remaining between them. Drawing the rest from reference TRBV19 and TRBJ2-2, the complete variable domain is DGGITQSPKYLFRKEGQNVTLSCEQNLNHDAMYWYRQDPGQGLRLIYYSQIVNDFQKGDIAEGYSVSREKKESFPLTVTSAQKNPTAFYLCASSIRRPNTGELFFGEGSRLTVL.

For the CDR3, the DNA is TGTGCCAGCAGTTTCACCGGGACTCTTCCAGATACGCAGTATTTT. Amino acids: CASSFTGTLPDTQYF. This sequence joins TRBV6-6 and TRBJ2-3; possible D gene TRBD2, 6 bases. Germline-derived CDR1 and CDR2 are MNHNY and SVGAGI (reference sequence). The V gene lost 4 bases and the J gene lost 4 bases, with 15 bases spanning the gap. CDR3 size: 15 residues.

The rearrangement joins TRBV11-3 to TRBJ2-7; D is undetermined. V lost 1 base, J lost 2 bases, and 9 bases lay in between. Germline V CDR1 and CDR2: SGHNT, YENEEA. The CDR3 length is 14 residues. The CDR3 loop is CASSLGGGPYEQYF. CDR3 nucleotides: TGTGCCAGCAGCTTAGGCGGCGGACCCTACGAGCAGTACTTC.

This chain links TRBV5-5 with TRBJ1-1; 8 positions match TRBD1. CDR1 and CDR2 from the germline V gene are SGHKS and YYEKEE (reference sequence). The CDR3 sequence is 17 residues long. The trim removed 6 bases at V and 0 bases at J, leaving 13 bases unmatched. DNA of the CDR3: TGTGCCAGCATAAGGCCAAGGACAGGGTACATGAACACTGAAGCTTTCTTT. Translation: CASIRPRTGYMNTEAFF.